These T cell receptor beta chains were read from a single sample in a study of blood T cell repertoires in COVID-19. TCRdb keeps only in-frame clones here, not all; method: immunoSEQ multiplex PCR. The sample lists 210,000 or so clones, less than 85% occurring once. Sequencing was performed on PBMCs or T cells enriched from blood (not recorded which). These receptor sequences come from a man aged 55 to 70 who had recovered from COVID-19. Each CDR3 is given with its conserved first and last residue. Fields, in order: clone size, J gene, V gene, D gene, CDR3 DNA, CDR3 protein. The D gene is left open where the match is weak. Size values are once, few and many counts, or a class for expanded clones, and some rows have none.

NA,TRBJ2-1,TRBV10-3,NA,TGTGCCATCAGTGAGTCCGGGAGCACCGGGCAGTTCTTC,CAISESGSTGQFF
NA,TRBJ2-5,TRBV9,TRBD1,TGTGCCAGCAGCTCCCCCGGGACAGGGTTGGAGACCCAGTACTTC,CASSSPGTGLETQYF
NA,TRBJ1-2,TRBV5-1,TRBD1,TGCGCCAGCAGCTTGGGGACAGGGTCTTTCTATGGCTACACCTTC,CASSLGTGSFYGYTF
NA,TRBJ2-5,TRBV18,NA,TGTGCCAGCTCACCACCGCTTAAAGACGACAGGTGGGAGACCCAGTACTTC,CASSPPLKDDRWETQYF
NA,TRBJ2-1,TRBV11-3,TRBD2,TGTGCCAGCAGCTTACAGACTGGTCCTAGCGGTAGAAATGAGCAGTTCTTC,CASSLQTGPSGRNEQFF
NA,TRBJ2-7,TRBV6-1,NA,TGTGCCAGCAGTGATTATTTTAGGAGCTCCTACGAGCAGTACTTC,CASSDYFRSSYEQYF
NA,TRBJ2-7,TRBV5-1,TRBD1,TGCGCCAGCAGCGTGGGACAGGGGACCTACGAGCAGTACTTC,CASSVGQGTYEQYF
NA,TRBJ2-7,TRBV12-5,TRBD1,TGTGCTAGTGGTTTGGGTTGGACAGGGGACACCTACGAGCAGTACTTC,CASGLGWTGDTYEQYF
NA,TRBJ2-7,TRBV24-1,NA,TGTGCCACCAGTGCCACAGGGACCGAGCAGTACTTC,CATSATGTEQYF
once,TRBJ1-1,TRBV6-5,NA,TGTGCCAGCAGTTACAACGGTGAGACTGAAGCTTTCTTT,CASSYNGETEAFF
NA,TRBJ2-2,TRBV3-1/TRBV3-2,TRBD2,TGTGCCAGCAGCCCGCCGGGACTAGCGTCAAACACCGGGGAGCTGTTTTTT,CASSPPGLASNTGELFF
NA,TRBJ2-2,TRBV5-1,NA,TGCGCCAGCAGTCTGTATAACACCGGGGAGCTGTTTTTT,CASSLYNTGELFF
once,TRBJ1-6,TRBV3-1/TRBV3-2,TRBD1,TGTGCCAGCAGCCGGTGGACAGGGGGAGAATCACCCCTCCACTTT,CASSRWTGGESPLHF
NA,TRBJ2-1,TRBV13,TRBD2,TGTGCCAGCAGCTTAGGGTTAGCGGGGGGGTTTGAGCAGTTCTTC,CASSLGLAGGFEQFF
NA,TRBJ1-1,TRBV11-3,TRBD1,TGTGCCAGCAGCCACTCCGGGACAGGGGTCCCTGAAGCTTTCTTT,CASSHSGTGVPEAFF
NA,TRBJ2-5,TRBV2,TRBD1,TGTGCCAGCAGCGACAGGGTAGAGACCCAGTACTTC,CASSDRVETQYF
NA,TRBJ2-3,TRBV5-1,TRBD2,TGCGCCAGCAGCCCCCCTAGCGGGGGGAGCACAGATACGCAGTATTTT,CASSPPSGGSTDTQYF
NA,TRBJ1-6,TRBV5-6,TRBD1,TGTGCCAGCAGCCAGACAGGGGCTCGCCGATATTCACCCCTCCACTTT,CASSQTGARRYSPLHF
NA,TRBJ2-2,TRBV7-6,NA,TGTGCCAGCAGCTTATGGCAGAACACCGGGGAGCTGTTTTTT,CASSLWQNTGELFF
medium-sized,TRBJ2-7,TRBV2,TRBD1,TGTGCCAGCAAAGAGACAGGGAGCTCCTACGAGCAGTACTTC,CASKETGSSYEQYF
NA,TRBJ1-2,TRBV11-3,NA,TGTGCCAGCAGCTTCCACAGGGATCTCTATGGCTACACCTTC,CASSFHRDLYGYTF
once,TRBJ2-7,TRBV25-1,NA,TGTGCCAGCAGTGATGGAGTCTACGAGCAGTACTTC,CASSDGVYEQYF
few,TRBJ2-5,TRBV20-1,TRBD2,TGCAGTGCTAGTCAGACTAGCGGGGTTGCGGAGACCCAGTACTTC,CSASQTSGVAETQYF
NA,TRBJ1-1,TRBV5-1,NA,TGCGCCAGCAGCTTGGATGGAGGGAACACTGAAGCTTTCTTT,CASSLDGGNTEAFF
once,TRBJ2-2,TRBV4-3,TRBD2,TGCGCCAGCAGCCTCGGCCCGGGGGGGCAAGGCACCGGGGAGCTGTTTTTT,CASSLGPGGQGTGELFF
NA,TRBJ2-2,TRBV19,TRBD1,TGTGCCAGTAGTATCGGGACAGGGGACACCGGGGAGCTGTTTTTT,CASSIGTGDTGELFF
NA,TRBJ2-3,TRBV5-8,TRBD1,TGTGCCAGCAGCTGGGGGGGACAGGGTACAGATACGCAGTATTTT,CASSWGGQGTDTQYF
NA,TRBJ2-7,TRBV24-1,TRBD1,TGTGCCACCAGTGATCCCACTCACAGGGGGCGCGACGAGCAGTACTTC,CATSDPTHRGRDEQYF
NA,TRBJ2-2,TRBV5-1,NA,TGCGCCAGCAGTATCTGGGGGCAGGGCACCGGGGAGCTGTTTTTT,CASSIWGQGTGELFF
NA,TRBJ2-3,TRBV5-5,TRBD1,TGTGCCAGCAGCCCCGGGACAGGGGACACAGATACGCAGTATTTT,CASSPGTGDTDTQYF
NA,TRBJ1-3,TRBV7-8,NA,TGTGCCAGCAGCTTAGTTGGCAGTTCCATATATTTT,CASSLVGSSIYF
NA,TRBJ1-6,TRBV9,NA,TGTGCCAGCAGCGGGGGCCCCCGAAATTCACCCCTCCACTTT,CASSGGPRNSPLHF
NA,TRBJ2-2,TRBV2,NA,TGTGCCAGCAGTGTCGTTTGGGTGGGGCGCGGCACCGGGGAGCTGTTTTTT,CASSVVWVGRGTGELFF
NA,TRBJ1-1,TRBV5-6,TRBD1,TGTGCCAGCAGTTATGACAGGGTTGGTGAAGCTTTCTTT,CASSYDRVGEAFF
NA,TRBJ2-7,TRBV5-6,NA,TGTGCCAGCGGCCGCTGGGGGGATATCTACGAGCAGTACTTC,CASGRWGDIYEQYF
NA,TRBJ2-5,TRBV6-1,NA,TGTGCCAGCAGTGAGGAGGGATCGGGGTCAATGGCCCAGTACTTC,CASSEEGSGSMAQYF
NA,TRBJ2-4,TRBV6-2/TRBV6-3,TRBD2,TGTGCCAGCAGTTTTCGGACTAGCGGGGGCGAAAACATTCAGTACTTC,CASSFRTSGGENIQYF
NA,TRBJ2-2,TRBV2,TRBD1,TGTGCCAGCAGCCCGGACAGGGTTTCCGGGGAGCTGTTTTTT,CASSPDRVSGELFF
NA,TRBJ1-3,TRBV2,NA,TGTGCCAGCAGGGCAGGACAGTACTCTGGAAACACCATATATTTT,CASRAGQYSGNTIYF
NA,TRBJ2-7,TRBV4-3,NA,TGCGCCAGCAGCCAAAGCCGACATCGGAACTACGAGCAGTACTTC,CASSQSRHRNYEQYF
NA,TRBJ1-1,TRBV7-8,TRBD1,TGTGCCAGCATGCCGGGACAGGGGGGCCGTGAAGCTTTCTTT,CASMPGQGGREAFF
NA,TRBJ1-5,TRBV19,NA,TGTGCCAGTAGTAACCCCGGGGGGGGGAATCAGCCCCAGCATTTT,CASSNPGGGNQPQHF
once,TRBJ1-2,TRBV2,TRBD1,TGTGCCAGCAGGATACAGGGGGCGGGTGGCTACACCTTC,CASRIQGAGGYTF
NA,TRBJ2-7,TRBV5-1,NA,TGCGCCAGCAGCTTACACCACGAGCAGTACTTC,CASSLHHEQYF
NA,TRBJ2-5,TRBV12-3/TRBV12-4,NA,TGTGCCAGCAGTTTGCAGGGGTTGGAGACCCAGTACTTC,CASSLQGLETQYF
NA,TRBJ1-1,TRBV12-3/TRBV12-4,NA,TGTGCTGTGGGGGGGGCCGGGAACACTGAAGCTTTCTTT,CAVGGAGNTEAFF
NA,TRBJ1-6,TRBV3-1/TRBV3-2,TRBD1,TGTGCCAGCACCCTAGGGGACAGGGGGCCTCGGTCACCCCTCCACTTT,CASTLGDRGPRSPLHF
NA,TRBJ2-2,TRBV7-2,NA,TGTGCCAGCAGCTTCGCCGAGGACGGGGAGCTGTTTTTT,CASSFAEDGELFF